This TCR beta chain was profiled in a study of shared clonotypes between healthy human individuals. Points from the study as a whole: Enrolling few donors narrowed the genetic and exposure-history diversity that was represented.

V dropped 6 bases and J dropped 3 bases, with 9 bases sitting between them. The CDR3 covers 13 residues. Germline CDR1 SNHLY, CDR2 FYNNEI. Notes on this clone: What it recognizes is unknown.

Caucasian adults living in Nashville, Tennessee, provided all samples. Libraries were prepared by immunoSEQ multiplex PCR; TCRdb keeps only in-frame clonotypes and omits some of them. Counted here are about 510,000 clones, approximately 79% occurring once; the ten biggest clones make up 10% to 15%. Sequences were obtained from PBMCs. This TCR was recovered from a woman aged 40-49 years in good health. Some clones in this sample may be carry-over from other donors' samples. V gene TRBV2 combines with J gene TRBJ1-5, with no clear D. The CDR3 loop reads CASRTEYNQPQHF. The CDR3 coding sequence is TGTGCCAGCAGAACAGAGTACAATCAGCCCCAGCATTTT.